This T cell receptor (beta chain) was retrieved from a study of blood T cell repertoires in COVID-19 (dated by TCRdb to the early 2020s). As for the study more broadly: The collaborator samples originated in the United States, Italy and Spain and spanned the acute and convalescent phases of COVID-19. The material from the prospective study consisted of cDNA or gDNA derived from T cells, B-cell-depleted T cells, or PBMCs. Subjects who had been exposed to COVID-19, were actively infected with it, or had recovered from it provided the deeply sampled blood TCRbeta repertoires that made up the dataset. A freely available public database, intended as a resource for researchers studying the immune response to SARS-CoV-2, is where the repertoires were released. Samples came from the ongoing ImmuneRACE study (first 160 participants) plus 1,254 subjects from 6 global collaborators. Sample metadata almost always included a de-identified subject ID, COVID-19 status, age in years and sex. Where available, HLA class I and class II types were obtained from metadata supplied by the sample provider rather than from assay-based typing.

TCRbeta CDR3 regions were amplified from genomic DNA by means of the immunoSEQ Assay, a bias-controlled multiplex PCR. In the original analysis: The number of nucleated cells in each sample was estimated by amplification of reference gene primers within the assay. To quantify the absolute abundance of each unique TCRbeta CDR3 rearrangement, sequence reads were collapsed and filtered. Productive Simpson clonality was computed per sample as the square root of Simpson's diversity index over productive rearrangements. TCRdb obtained this table from immuneACCESS and retained in-frame rearrangements with V and J assigned. These tables miss some clones; where compared with another copy, unresolved V genes account for less than half of the shortfall, and the remainder is unexplained. V and J calls and clone size are those listed in that table; D and trimming were worked out from the DNA. Within this sample are fewer than 350,000 clones, with around 90% of them counted one time only. Less than 2% of the sample is in the top ten clones.

In regard to this clone: The antigen it binds to is not known. Per-nucleotide qualities are absent, and no much larger clonotype sits a single base away.

Points the paper makes about the study in general: Clinical and demographic metadata were provided uncurated, with the amount varying by source and participant.

Enrolling through a virtual design, the prospective study's participants ranged in age from roughly 18 to 95 years and lived across 24 United States geographic areas. In the prospective study, participants were assigned to cohorts based on the clinical history participants reported in a screening survey and a study questionnaire. Each participant in the prospective study had whole blood, serum and a nasopharyngeal or oropharyngeal swab collected by mobile phlebotomists. Additional blood draws and questionnaires over an approximately two-month period could optionally be provided by prospective study participants. Before DNA extraction, blood samples from the prospective study were shipped at room temperature or frozen. The material sequenced was PBMCs or T cells enriched from blood (not recorded which). This receptor was identified in a woman aged 18-30 years with acute COVID-19.

The nucleotides read TGCGCCAGCAGCCCAGGTTCCGGCCCGGCAAGGGGCTACACCTTC. Its protein product is CASSPGSGPARGYTF. The chain was built from TRBV4-1 and TRBJ1-2, with the D segment identity uncertain. The CDR3, from cysteine to phenylalanine, totals 15 residues. CDR3 DNA only is kept here, 45 bases in frame from base 1. The germline ends are 20 bases apart after V is trimmed by 4 bases and J by 8 bases. In the germline V gene, CDR1 corresponds to MGHRA and CDR2 to YSYEKL.